This T cell receptor beta chain was sequenced for a study of siplizumab effects on memory and regulatory T cells. Findings and limits, study-wide: Naive T cells seemed more diverse than memory cells; they also seemed major alloresponse contributors. The Treg-derived share of mappable alloreactive CD4+ clones averaged about 68% with siplizumab and 26.9% in controls. It was not possible to assign a naive or memory phenotype to roughly 80-97% of proliferating CD4+ or CD8+ clones.

This clone was seen a few times. Its antigen is unknown. This CDR3 comprises 13 residues. The germline V gene has CDR1 SNHLY and CDR2 FYNNEI. V lost 2 bases and J lost 6, with 10 bases in between. This table comes from immunoSEQ multiplex PCR, and its TCRdb copy is limited to in-frame clones, with some not included. Among around 100,000 clones listed, approximately 92% were seen once. The TCR comes from a human donor in good health. The chain links TRBV2 to TRBJ1-2; D not resolved. Sequencing used CD4+ T cells sorted from blood. The CDR3 loop reads CASSERRDHGYTF. DNA for the CDR3: TGTGCCAGCAGTGAACGACGGGATCATGGCTACACCTTC.